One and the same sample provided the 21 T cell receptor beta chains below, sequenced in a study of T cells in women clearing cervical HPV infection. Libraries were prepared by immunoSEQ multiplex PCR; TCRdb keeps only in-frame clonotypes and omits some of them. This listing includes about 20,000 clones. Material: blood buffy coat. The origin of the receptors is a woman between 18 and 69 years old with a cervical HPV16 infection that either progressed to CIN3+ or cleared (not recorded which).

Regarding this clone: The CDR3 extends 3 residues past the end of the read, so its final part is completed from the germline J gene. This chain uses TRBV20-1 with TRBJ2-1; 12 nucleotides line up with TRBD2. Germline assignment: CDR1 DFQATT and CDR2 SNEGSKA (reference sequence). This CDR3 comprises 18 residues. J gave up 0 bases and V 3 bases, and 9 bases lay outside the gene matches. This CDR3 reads CSASKASGGGSSYNEQFF. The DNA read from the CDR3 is TGCAGTGCTAGTAAGGCTAGCGGGGGGGGTAGCTCCTACAATGAG.

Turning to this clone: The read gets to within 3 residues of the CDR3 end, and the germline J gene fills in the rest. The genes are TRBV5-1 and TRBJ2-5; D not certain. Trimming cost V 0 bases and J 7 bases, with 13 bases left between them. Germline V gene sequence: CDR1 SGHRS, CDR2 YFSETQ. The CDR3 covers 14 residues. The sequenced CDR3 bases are TGCGCCAGCAGCTTGGACCTAGAATCGGGGACC. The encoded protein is CASSLDLESGT. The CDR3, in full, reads CASSLDLESGTQYF. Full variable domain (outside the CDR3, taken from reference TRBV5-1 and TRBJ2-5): KAGVTQTPRYLIKTRGQQVTLSCSPISGHRSVSWYQQTPGQGLQFLFEYFSETQRNKGNFPGRFSGRQFSNSRSEMNVSTLELGDSALYLCASSLDLESGTQYFGPGTRLLVL.

CDR3 bases read: TGTGCCATCAGTGAAGCGGTCTCCTACAATGAG. As protein: CAISEAVSYNE. The full CDR3 protein is CAISEAVSYNEQFF. The chain carries TRBV10-3 and TRBJ2-1; D might be TRBD2 (5 bases). The CDR3 is cut off 3 residues early in the read; its end comes from the germline J gene. The CDR3 sequence is 14 residues long. V was shortened by 3 bases and J by 0 bases, with 6 bases between the two germline ends. Looked up from germline, CDR1 is ENHRY and CDR2 is SYGVKD.

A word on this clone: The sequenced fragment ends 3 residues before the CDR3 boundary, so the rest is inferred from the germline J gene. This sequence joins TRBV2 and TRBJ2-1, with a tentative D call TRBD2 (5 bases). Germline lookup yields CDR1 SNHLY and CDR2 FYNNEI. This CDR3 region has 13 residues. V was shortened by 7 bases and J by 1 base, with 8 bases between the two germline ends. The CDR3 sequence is CASTLVSYNEQFF. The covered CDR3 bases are TGTGCCAGCACACTAGTATCCTACAATGAG.

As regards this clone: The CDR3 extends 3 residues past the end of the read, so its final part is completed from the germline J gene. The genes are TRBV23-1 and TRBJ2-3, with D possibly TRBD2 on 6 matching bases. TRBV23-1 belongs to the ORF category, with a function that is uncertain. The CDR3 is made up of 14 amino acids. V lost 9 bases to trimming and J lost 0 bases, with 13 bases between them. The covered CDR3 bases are TGCGCCAGGGAGGGGCCGCTGAGCACAGATACG. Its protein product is CAREGPLSTDT. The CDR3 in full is CAREGPLSTDTQYF.

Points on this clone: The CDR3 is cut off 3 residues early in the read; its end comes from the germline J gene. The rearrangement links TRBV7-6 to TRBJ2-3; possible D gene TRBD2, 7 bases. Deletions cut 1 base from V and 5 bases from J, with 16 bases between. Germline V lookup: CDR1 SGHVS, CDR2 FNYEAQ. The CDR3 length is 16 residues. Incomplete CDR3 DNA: TGTGCCAGCAGCTTAGAGGTTCGCGGGGGCGGAGATACG. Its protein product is CASSLEVRGGGDT. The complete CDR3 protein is CASSLEVRGGGDTQYF. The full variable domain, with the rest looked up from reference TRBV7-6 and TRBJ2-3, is GAGVSQSPRYKVTKRGQDVALRCDPISGHVSLYWYRQALGQGPEFLTYFNYEAQQDKSGLPNDRFSAERPEGSISTLTIQRTEQRDSAMYRCASSLEVRGGGDTQYFGPGTRLTVL.

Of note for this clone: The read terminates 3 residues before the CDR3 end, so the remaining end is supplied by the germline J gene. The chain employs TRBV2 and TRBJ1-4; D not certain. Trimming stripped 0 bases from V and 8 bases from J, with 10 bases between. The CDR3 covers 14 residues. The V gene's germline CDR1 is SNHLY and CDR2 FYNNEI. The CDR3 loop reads CASSEARVGEKLFF. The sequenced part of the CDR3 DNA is TGTGCCAGCAGTGAAGCACGGGTAGGAGAAAAA.

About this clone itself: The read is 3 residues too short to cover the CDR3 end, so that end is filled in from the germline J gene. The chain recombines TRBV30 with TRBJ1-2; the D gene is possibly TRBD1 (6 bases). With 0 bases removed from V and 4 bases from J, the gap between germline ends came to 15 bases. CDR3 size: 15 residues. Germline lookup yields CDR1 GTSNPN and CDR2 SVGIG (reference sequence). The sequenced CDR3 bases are TGTGCCTGGAGTGTACGTCGGAGAGGGGGCTATGGC. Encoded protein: CAWSVRRRGGYG. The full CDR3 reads CAWSVRRRGGYGYTF.

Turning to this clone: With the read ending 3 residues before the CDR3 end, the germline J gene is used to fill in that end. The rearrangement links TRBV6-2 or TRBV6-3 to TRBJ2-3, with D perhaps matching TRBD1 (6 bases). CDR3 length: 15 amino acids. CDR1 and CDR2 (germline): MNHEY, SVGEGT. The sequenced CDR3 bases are TGTGCCAGCAGTTACCTCACAGGGTTGGGGCAGCCG. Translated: CASSYLTGLGQP. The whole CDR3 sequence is CASSYLTGLGQPQYF.

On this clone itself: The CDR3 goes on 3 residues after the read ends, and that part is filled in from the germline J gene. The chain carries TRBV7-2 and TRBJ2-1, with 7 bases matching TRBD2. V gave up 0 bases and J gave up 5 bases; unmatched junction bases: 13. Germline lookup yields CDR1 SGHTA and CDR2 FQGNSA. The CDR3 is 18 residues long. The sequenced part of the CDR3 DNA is TGTGCCAGCAGCTTAGCGGGTAGTGGGGGGAGGGCCCACAATGAG. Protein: CASSLAGSGGRAHNE. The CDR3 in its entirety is CASSLAGSGGRAHNEQFF. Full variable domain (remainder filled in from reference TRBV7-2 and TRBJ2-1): GAGVSQSPSNKVTEKGKDVELRCDPISGHTALYWYRQSLGQGLEFLIYFQGNSAPDKSGLPSDRFSAERTGGSVSTLTIQRTQQEDSAVYLCASSLAGSGGRAHNEQFFGPGTRLTVL.

The CDR3 reads CASSLPLNEQFF. Partial CDR3 DNA: TGTGCCAGCAGCCTACCCCTCAATGAG. The chain combines TRBV7-9 with TRBJ2-1; the D is unclear. Coverage ceases 3 residues before the CDR3 finishes, and the germline J gene fills in the end. Germline lookup yields CDR1 SEHNR and CDR2 FQNEAQ (reference sequence). Trimming removed 5 bases at V and 6 bases at J, with 8 bases between. This CDR3 region has 12 residues.

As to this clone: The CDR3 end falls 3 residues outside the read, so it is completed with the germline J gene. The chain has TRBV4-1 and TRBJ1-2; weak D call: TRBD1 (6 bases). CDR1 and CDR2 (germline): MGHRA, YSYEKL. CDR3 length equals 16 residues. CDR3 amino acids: CASSQVRRGGRGGYTF. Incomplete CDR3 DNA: TGCGCCAGCAGCCAAGTGCGGAGGGGGGGGCGCGGGGGC.

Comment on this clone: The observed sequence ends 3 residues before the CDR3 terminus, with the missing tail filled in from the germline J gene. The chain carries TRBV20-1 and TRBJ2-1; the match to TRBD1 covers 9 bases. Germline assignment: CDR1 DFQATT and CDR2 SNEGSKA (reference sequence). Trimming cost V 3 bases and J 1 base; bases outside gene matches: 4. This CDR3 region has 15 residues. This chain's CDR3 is CSASPGTGSYNEQFF. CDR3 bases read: TGCAGTGCTAGCCCCGGGACAGGGTCCTACAATGAG.

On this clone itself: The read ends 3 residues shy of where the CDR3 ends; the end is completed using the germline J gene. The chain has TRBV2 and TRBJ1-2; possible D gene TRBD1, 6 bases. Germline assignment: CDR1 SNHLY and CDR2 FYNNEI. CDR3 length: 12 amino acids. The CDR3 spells CASSAGDHDYTF. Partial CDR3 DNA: TGTGCCAGCAGTGCAGGGGACCACGAC.

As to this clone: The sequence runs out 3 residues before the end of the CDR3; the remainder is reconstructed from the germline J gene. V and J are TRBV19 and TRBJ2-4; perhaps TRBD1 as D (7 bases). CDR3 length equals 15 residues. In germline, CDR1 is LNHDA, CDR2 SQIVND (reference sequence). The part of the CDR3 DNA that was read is TGTGCCAGTAGTAAGGCCTCGACAGGGACTCGTGGT. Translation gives CASSKASTGTRG. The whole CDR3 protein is CASSKASTGTRGQYF.

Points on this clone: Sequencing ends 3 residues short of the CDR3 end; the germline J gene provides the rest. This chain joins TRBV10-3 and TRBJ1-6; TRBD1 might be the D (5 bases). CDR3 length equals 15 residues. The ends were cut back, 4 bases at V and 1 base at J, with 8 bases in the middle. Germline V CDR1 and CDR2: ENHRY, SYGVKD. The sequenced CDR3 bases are TGTGCCATCAGTGGGGGGGATTCCTATAATTCACCC. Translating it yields CAISGGDSYNSP. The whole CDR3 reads CAISGGDSYNSPLHF.

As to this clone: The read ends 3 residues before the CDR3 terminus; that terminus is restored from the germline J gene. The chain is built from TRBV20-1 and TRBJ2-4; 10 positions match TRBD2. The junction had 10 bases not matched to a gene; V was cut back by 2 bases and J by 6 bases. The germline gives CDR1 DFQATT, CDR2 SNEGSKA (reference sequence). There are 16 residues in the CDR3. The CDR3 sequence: CSARSASGGVVNIQYF. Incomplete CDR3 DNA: TGCAGTGCTAGATCGGCTAGCGGGGGTGTCGTAAACATT.

CDR3 region: CASSSGQGAGQPQHF. The DNA read from the CDR3 is TGTGCCAGCAGCTCGGGACAGGGGGCTGGACAGCCC. The rearrangement links TRBV7-2 to TRBJ1-5; 12 nucleotides align to TRBD1. The missing CDR3 end, 3 residues past where the read stops, is filled in from the germline J gene. The CDR3 runs 15 residues. V lost 4 bases and J lost 7; bases outside the gene matches: 5. CDR1 and CDR2 from the germline V gene are SGHTA and FQGNSA.

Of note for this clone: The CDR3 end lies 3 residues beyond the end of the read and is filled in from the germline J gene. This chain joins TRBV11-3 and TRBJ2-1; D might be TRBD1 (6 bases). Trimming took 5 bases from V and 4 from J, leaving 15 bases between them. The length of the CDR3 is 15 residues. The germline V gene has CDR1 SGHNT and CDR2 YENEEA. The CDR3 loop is CASSPPGTPYNEQFF. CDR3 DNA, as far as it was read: TGTGCCAGCAGCCCACCCGGGACACCGTACAATGAG.

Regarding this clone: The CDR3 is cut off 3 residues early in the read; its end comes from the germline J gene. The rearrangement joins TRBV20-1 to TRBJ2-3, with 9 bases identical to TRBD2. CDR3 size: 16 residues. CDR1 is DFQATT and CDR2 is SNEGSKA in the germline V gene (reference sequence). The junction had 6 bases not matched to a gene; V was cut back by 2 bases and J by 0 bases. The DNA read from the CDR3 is TGCAGTGCTAGACCGACTAGCGGCTTGAGCACAGATACG. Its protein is CSARPTSGLSTDT. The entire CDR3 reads CSARPTSGLSTDTQYF.

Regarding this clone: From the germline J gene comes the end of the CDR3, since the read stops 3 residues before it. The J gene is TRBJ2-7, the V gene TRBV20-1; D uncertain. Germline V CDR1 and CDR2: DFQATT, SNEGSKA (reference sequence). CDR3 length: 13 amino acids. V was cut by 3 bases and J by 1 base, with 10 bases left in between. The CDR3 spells CSARQGLSYEQYF. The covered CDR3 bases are TGCAGTGCTAGGCAAGGGTTATCCTACGAG.